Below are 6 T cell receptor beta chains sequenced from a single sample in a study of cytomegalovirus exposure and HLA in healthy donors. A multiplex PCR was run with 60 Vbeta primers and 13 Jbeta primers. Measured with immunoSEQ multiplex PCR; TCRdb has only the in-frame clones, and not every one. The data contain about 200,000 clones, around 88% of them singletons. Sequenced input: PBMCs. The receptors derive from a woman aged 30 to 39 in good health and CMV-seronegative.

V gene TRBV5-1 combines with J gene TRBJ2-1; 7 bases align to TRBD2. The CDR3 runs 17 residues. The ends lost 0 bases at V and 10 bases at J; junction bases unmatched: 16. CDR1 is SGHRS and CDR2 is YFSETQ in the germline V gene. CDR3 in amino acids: CASSLGLAGAAAGEQFF. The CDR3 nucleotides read TGCGCCAGCAGCTTGGGCTTGGCGGGAGCAGCGGCTGGGGAGCAGTTCTTC.

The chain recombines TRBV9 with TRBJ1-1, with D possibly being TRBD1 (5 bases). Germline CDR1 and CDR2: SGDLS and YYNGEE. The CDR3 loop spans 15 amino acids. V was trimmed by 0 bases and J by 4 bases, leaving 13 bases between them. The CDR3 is CASSVDGAGITEAFF. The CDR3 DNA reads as TGTGCCAGCAGCGTAGATGGAGCAGGGATCACTGAAGCTTTCTTT.

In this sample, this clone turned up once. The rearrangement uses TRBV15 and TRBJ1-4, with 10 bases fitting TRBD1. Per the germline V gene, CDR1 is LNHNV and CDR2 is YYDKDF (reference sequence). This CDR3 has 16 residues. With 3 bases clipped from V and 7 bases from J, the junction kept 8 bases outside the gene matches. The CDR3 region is CATSRGTGDVGEKLFF. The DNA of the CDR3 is TGTGCCACCAGCAGGGGGACAGGGGACGTTGGTGAAAAACTGTTTTTT.

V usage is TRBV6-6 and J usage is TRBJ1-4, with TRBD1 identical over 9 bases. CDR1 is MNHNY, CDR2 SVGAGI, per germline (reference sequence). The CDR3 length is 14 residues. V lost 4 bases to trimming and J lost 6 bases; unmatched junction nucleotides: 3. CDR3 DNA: TGTGCCAGCAGTTGGGGACAGGGATATGAAAAACTGTTTTTT. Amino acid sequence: CASSWGQGYEKLFF.

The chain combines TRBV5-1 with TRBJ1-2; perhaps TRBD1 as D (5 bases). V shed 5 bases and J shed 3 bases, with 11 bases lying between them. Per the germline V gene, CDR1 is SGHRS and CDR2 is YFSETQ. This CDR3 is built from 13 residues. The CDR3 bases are TGCGCCAGCAGAGGAGAGACAGACTATGGCTACACCTTC. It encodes CASRGETDYGYTF.

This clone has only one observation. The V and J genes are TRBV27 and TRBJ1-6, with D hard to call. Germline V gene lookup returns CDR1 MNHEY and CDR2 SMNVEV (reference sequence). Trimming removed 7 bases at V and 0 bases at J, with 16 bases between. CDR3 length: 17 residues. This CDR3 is CASIRSGLSSYNSPLHF. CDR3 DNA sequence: TGTGCCAGCATCCGTTCGGGGTTGAGCTCCTATAATTCACCCCTCCACTTT.